Below, one T cell receptor beta chain is given with its context. Its antigen remains unidentified. The data were obtained in a study of OX40 agonist ivuxolimab in advanced cancers. Study results and caveats: The expanded peripheral T cells' antigen specificity was not determined.

Produced via immunoSEQ multiplex PCR; TCRdb's table is partial and in-frame only. The sample has some 72,000 clones; roughly 92% are singletons. CDR3 length: 16 amino acids. Germline V lookup: CDR1 LGHNA, CDR2 YSLEER. V was pared by 0 bases and J by 4 bases, with 15 bases between. The chain couples TRBV4-3 to TRBJ1-1, with TRBD1 as a possible D gene (6 bases). The material was CD4+ or CD8+ T cells sorted from blood, obtained in a trial of the OX40 agonist ivuxolimab. This sequence was found in an adult with an advanced solid tumor such as melanoma, head and neck, liver or kidney cancer. CDR3 in amino acids: CASSQDALGAATEAFF. The CDR3 DNA follows: TGCGCCAGCAGCCAAGATGCGTTGGGGGCTGCCACTGAAGCTTTCTTT.